The next 8 T cell receptor beta chains were all read from a single sample in a study of blood T cell repertoires in COVID-19. Assay: immunoSEQ multiplex PCR; the TCRdb copy retains only in-frame clones and omits some. The sample carries about 110,000 clones, 81% recorded once. The sequencing sample was made of peripheral blood. The receptors were gathered from an elderly man with acute or convalescent COVID-19.

This chain links TRBV28 with TRBJ1-2; 9 nucleotides line up with TRBD1. CDR1 and CDR2 (germline): MDHEN, SYDVKM. Trimming removed 4 bases from V and 4 bases from J; junction bases left unmatched: 7. This CDR3 spans 15 amino acids. The CDR3 DNA reads as TGTGCCAGCAGTTACAACAGGGGGCCGGTCTATGGCTACACCTTC. It yields the protein CASSYNRGPVYGYTF.

This sequence joins TRBV4-2 and TRBJ2-3; TRBD2 aligns across 7 bases. Trimming removed 4 bases from V and 0 bases from J; junction bases left unmatched: 10. The CDR3 contains 17 residues. From germline, CDR1 is LGHNA and CDR2 YNFKEQ. The CDR3 loop is CASSRRADSGSTDTQYF. The CDR3 coding sequence is TGTGCCAGCAGCCGCCGCGCGGATAGCGGGAGCACAGATACGCAGTATTTT.

A word on this clone: A read error may account for a junction end that differs from germline. V is TRBV5-1 and J is TRBJ2-1; D possibly corresponds to TRBD2 (5 bases). The CDR3 extends over 13 amino acids. Germline V gives CDR1 SGHRS, CDR2 YFSETQ. The CDR3 reads CASSLARERSLVF. In DNA form, the CDR3 reads TGCGCCAGCAGCTTGGCCCGGGAAAGGAGCCTAGTCTTC.

This chain joins TRBV29-1 and TRBJ1-1; D unclear. This CDR3 is 12 amino acids long. Per germline, CDR1 SQVTM and CDR2 ANQGSEA. Trimming removed 5 bases at V and 10 bases at J, with 17 bases between. The CDR3 loop reads CSVRGGRNPAFF. CDR3 nucleotide sequence: TGCAGCGTTCGAGGAGGGCGTAATCCAGCTTTCTTT.

The chain couples TRBV7-3 to TRBJ2-1; 15 nucleotides line up with TRBD2. CDR1 is SGHTA and CDR2 is FQGTGA in the germline V gene. J was trimmed by 9 bases and V by 5 bases; bases with no gene match: 5. This CDR3 comprises 15 residues. CDR3: CASSPRTSGRGEQFF. CDR3 sequence (DNA): TGTGCCAGCAGCCCCCGGACTAGCGGGAGGGGTGAGCAGTTCTTC. The full variable domain, its missing parts supplied by reference TRBV7-3 and TRBJ2-1, is GAGVSQTPSNKVTEKGKYVELRCDPISGHTALYWYRQSLGQGPEFLIYFQGTGAADDSGLPNDRFFAVRPEGSVSTLKIQRTERGDSAVYLCASSPRTSGRGEQFFGPGTRLTVL.

The chain combines TRBV19 with TRBJ1-2; D gene uncertain. Germline-derived CDR1 and CDR2 are LNHDA and SQIVND (reference sequence). The length of the CDR3 is 13 residues. V gave up 2 bases and J gave up 2 bases, with 6 bases separating them. For the CDR3, the DNA is TGTGCCAGTAGTATAAAAATAAACTATGGCTACACCTTC. As protein: CASSIKINYGYTF.

The V call is TRBV5-1, the J call TRBJ2-7; 13 bases match TRBD2. Germline values: CDR1 SGHRS, CDR2 YFSETQ. This CDR3 has 15 residues. V lost 4 bases, J lost 4 bases, and 5 bases stayed unmatched. The CDR3 DNA is TGCGCCAGCAGCCCATGGACTAGCGGGAGTTACGAGCAGTACTTC. Translated: CASSPWTSGSYEQYF.

This chain connects TRBV5-1 to TRBJ2-7; maybe TRBD1 (6 bases). The CDR3 has 14 amino acids. Germline V gene data show CDR1 as SGHRS and CDR2 as YFSETQ. The V and J ends lost 0 bases and 5 bases respectively, with 12 bases between them. CDR3 amino acids: CASSLAGDRNEQYF. In DNA, the CDR3 is TGCGCCAGCAGCTTGGCCGGAGACAGGAACGAGCAGTACTTC.